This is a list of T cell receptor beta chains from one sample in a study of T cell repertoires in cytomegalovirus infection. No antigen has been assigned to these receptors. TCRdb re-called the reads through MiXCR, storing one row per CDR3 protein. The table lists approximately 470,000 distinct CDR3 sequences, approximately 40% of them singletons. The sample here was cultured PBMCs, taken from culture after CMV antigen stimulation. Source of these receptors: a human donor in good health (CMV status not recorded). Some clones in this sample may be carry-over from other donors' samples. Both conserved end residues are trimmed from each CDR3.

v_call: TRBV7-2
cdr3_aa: ASSLGLWNTEAF

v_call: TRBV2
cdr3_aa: ASSQGRIADTEAF

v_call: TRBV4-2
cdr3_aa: ASSQEGGLINSPLH

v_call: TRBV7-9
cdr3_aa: ASSPRVLAEEQF

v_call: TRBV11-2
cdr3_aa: ASSSGLAGGPWRKNIQY

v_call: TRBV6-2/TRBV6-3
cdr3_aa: ASSHGAEQF

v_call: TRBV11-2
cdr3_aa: ASSWGYNRGNNEQF

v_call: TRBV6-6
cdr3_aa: ASRVDRPISNQPQH

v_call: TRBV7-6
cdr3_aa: ASSLLPRLAGVQETQY

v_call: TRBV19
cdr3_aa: ATEGLYEQY

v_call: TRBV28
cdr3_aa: ASSIPKLAGVTGELF

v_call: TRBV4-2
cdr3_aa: ASSRLVTGNEQY

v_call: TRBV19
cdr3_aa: ASSMVGTGRNQPQH

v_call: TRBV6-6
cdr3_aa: ASEEGGPAGTEQF

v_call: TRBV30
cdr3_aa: AWSSTNTEAF

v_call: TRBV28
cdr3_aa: ASSFQRRGYT

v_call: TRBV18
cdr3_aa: ASSPGLAGASSYNEQF

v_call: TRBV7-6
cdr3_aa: ASSPSGGGGNQPQH

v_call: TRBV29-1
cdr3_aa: SARDRELEAF

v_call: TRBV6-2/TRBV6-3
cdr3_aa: ASKGGDYEQY

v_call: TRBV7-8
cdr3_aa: ASSLEPTGGFRGYT

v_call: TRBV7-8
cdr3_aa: ASSLGSRAGDTQY

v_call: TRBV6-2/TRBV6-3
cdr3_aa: ASNSWGASTEAF